A selection of T cell receptor beta chains follows, all from one sample in a study of T-cell reconstitution after alpha-beta-depleted transplantation in children. One entry per CDR3 protein results from TCRdb running MiXCR on the PCR reads. Of about 980,000 distinct CDR3 sequences listed, about 29% were seen once; the top ten hold more than 25%. The source was PBMCs, mostly from graft donor cells, collected 360 days after TCRalphabeta/CD19-depleted stem cell transplant. All receptors derive from a boy under two years old who had a stem cell transplant for SCID, so the T cells may come from the graft donor. Each CDR3 is given without its conserved first and last residue.

v_call	j_call	cdr3_aa
TRBV5-6	TRBJ2-3	ASSRPLADTQY
TRBV29-1	TRBJ2-7	SVGDGTYEQY
TRBV6-1	TRBJ1-1	ASTPRAGRAEAF
TRBV29-1	TRBJ2-7	SVGERTYEQY
TRBV28	TRBJ2-7	ASSLYTRGENEQY
TRBV5-1	TRBJ2-3	ASIPGQQITDTQY
TRBV12-3/TRBV12-4	TRBJ2-1	ASRRGLYTSTYNEQF
TRBV27	TRBJ2-1	ASSLSSNREQF
TRBV28	TRBJ2-7	ASSSPTESSYEQY
TRBV20-1	TRBJ2-5	SARDPDRWAKETQY
TRBV6-2/TRBV6-3	TRBJ1-1	ASSYSLGKDTEAF
TRBV29-1	TRBJ2-5	SADTGTGETQY
TRBV5-1	TRBJ2-2	ASSLEARAGELF
TRBV30	TRBJ2-3	AWSVLAPGTQY
TRBV5-5	TRBJ2-2	ASSLYGVNTGELF
TRBV12-3/TRBV12-4	TRBJ2-1	ASRSTGGSSYNEQF
TRBV7-6	TRBJ2-7	ASSLAKAASGGSSYEQY
TRBV28	TRBJ1-2	ATWKTGRYYGYT
TRBV28	TRBJ2-7	ASRLGLAEQY
TRBV11-2	TRBJ2-3	ASSLERRMGTSTSYPSTDTQY
TRBV12-3/TRBV12-4	TRBJ1-1	ASRPRATHTHTEAF
TRBV28	TRBJ2-7	ASSDRGVGAYEQY
TRBV7-9	TRBJ2-7	ASSSWDRTRYEQY
TRBV20-1	TRBJ1-5	SAQGDRGDQPQH
TRBV20-1	TRBJ1-5	SAGEPYSNQPQH
TRBV20-1	TRBJ2-3	SAETSGGTDTQY
TRBV12-5	TRBJ2-1	ASAGGGGSSYNEQF
TRBV5-1	TRBJ2-5	ASSFGSYRETQY
TRBV6-5	TRBJ1-5	ASSYSRGRDQPQH
TRBV24-1	TRBJ2-3	ATSSQRGSTDTQY
TRBV5-1	TRBJ1-6	ASSLMEGNSPLH
TRBV15	TRBJ2-3	ATSRVSGGATDTQY
TRBV7-2	TRBJ2-2	ASSLSAGVGLPGELF
TRBV7-6	TRBJ2-3	ASSLAAGGHDTQY
TRBV6-5	TRBJ2-7	ASSYRDGAYEQY
TRBV9	TRBJ2-3	ASTADRSTDTQY
TRBV6-2/TRBV6-3	TRBJ1-1	ASSFLTNTEAF
TRBV6-5	TRBJ2-1	ASSYEGLAGNEQF
TRBV4-3	TRBJ2-7	ASSHDWSSYEQY
TRBV6-1	TRBJ1-1	AIAGVATEAF
TRBV24-1	TRBJ2-7	ATAPRAHSEQY
TRBV19	TRBJ2-2	ASSSDRISLNTGELF
TRBV12-3/TRBV12-4	TRBJ1-6	ASRLGALLSLH
TRBV5-1	TRBJ2-1	ASSYVTGYNEQF
TRBV27	TRBJ2-5	ASSSGLYQETQY
TRBV12-3/TRBV12-4	TRBJ1-5	ASTQGDRGQPQH
TRBV5-1	TRBJ2-1	ASSYPGQGDEQF
TRBV7-6	TRBJ2-7	ASSWDSYSYEQY
TRBV4-2	TRBJ2-2	ASSPLGIAGVNTGELF
TRBV5-1	TRBJ2-4	ASSLGVLAKNIQY
TRBV20-1	TRBJ2-7	SASRGTSYEQY
TRBV5-1	TRBJ2-7	ASSLESDGEQY
TRBV7-6	TRBJ2-7	ASSLGGQHSYEQY
TRBV5-1	TRBJ2-3	ASSFQPDTQY